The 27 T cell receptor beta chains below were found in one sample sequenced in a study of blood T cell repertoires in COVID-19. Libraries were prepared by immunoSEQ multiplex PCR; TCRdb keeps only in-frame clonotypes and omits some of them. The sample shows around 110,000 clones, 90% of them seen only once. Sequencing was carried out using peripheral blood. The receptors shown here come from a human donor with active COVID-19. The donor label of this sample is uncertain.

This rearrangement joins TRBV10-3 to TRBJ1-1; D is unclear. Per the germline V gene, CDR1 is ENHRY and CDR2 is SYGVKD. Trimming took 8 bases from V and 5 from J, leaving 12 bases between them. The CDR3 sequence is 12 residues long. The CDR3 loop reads CAIGWRDTEAFF. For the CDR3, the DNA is TGTGCCATCGGATGGAGGGATACTGAAGCTTTCTTT.

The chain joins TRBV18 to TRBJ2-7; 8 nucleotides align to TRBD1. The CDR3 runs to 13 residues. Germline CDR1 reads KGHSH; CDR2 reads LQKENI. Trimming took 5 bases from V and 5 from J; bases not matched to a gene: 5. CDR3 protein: CASSKTGVHEQYF. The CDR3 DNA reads TGTGCCAGCTCAAAGACAGGGGTCCACGAGCAGTACTTC.

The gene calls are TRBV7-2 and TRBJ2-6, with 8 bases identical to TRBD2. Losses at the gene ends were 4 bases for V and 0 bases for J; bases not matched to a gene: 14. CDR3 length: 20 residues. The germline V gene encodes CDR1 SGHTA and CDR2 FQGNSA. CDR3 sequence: CASSSAGANSGLSGANVLTF. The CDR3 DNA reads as TGTGCCAGCAGCTCAGCGGGGGCTAATAGTGGCCTCTCTGGGGCCAACGTCCTGACTTTC.

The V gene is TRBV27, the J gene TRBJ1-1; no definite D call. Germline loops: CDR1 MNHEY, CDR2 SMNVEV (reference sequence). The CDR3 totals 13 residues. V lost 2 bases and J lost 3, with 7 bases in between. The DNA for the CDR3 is TGTGCCAGCAGTTTAGTCAGGCACACTGAAGCTTTCTTT. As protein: CASSLVRHTEAFF.

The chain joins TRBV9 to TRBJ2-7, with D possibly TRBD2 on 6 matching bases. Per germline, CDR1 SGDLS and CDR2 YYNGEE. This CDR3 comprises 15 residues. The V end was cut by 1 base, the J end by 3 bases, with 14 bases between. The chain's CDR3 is CASSVTGDSFYEQYF. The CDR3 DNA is TGTGCCAGCAGCGTAACGGGAGACTCGTTCTACGAGCAGTACTTC.

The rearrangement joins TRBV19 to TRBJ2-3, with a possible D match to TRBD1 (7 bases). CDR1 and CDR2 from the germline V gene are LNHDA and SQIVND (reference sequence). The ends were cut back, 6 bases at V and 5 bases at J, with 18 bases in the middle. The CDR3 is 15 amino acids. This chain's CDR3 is CASRRQGGQGDTQYF. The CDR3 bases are TGTGCCAGTAGACGTCAGGGGGGCCAGGGAGATACGCAGTATTTT.

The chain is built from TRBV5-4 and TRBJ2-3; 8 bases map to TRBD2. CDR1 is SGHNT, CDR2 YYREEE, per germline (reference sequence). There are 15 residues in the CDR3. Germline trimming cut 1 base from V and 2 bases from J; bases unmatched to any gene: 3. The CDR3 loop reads CASSLSGGLTDTQYF. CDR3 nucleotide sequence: TGTGCCAGCAGCTTGAGCGGGGGCCTCACAGATACGCAGTATTTT.

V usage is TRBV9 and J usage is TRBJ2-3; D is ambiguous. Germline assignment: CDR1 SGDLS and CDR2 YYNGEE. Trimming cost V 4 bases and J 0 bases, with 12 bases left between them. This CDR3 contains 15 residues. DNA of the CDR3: TGTGCCAGCAGCTTCAGGTCCCGTAGCACAGATACGCAGTATTTT. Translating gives CASSFRSRSTDTQYF.

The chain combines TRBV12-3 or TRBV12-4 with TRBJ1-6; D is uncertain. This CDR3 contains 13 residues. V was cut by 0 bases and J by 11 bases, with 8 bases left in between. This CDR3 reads CASSLALTAPLHF. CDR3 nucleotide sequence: TGTGCCAGCAGTTTAGCCCTAACGGCACCCCTCCACTTT.

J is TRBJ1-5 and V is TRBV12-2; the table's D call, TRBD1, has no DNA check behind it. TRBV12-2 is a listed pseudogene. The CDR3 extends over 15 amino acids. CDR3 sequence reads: CASRRRDRGNQPQHF. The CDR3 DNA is TGTGCAAGTCGCCGCAGGGATAGGGGCAATCAGCCCCAGCATTTT.

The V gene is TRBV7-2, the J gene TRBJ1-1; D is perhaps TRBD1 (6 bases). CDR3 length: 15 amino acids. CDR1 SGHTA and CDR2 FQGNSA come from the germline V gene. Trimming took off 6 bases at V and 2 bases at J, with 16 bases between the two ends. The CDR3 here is CASRDWGGLNTEAFF. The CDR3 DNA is TGTGCCAGCAGGGACTGGGGGGGCCTCAACACTGAAGCTTTCTTT.

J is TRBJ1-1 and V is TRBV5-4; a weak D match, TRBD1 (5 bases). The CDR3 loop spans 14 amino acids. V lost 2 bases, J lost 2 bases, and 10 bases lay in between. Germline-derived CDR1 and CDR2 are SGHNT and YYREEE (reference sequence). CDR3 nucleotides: TGTGCCAGCAGCTTCCAGGGCCTAAACACTGAAGCTTTCTTT. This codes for CASSFQGLNTEAFF.

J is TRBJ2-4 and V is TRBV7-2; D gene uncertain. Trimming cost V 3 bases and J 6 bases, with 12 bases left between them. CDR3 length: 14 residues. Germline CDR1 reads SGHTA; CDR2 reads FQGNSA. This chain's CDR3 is CASSLGNRLNIQYF. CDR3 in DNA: TGTGCCAGCAGCTTGGGCAACCGATTAAACATTCAGTACTTC. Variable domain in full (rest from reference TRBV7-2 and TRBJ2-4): GAGVSQSPSNKVTEKGKDVELRCDPISGHTALYWYRQSLGQGLEFLIYFQGNSAPDKSGLPSDRFSAERTGGSVSTLTIQRTQQEDSAVYLCASSLGNRLNIQYFGAGTRLSVL.

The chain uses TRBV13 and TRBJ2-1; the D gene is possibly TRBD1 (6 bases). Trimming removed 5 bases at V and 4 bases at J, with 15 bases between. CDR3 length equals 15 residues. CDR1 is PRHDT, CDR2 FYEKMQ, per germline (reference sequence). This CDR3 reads CASSTRQVVYNEQFF. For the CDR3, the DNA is TGTGCCAGCAGCACCAGACAGGTGGTATACAATGAGCAGTTCTTC.

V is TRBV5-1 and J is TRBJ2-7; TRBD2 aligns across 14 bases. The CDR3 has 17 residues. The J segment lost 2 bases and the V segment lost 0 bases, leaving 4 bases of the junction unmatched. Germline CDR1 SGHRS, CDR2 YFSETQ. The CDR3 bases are TGCGCCAGCAGCTTGGGAGGACTAGCGGGGGGAACCTACGAGCAGTACTTC. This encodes CASSLGGLAGGTYEQYF.

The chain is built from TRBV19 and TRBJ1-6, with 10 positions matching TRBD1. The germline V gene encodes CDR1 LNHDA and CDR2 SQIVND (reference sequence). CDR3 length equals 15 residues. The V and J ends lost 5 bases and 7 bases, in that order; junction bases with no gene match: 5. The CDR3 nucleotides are TGTGCCAGTAGTCGGGACAGGGGAAAGAATTCACCCCTCCACTTT. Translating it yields CASSRDRGKNSPLHF.

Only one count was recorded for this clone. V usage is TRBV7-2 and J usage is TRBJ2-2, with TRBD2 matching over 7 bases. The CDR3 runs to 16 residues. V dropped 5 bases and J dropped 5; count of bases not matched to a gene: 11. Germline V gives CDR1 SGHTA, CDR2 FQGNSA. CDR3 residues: CASSPKASGATGELFF. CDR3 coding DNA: TGTGCCAGCAGCCCGAAGGCCAGCGGGGCTACCGGGGAGCTGTTTTTT.

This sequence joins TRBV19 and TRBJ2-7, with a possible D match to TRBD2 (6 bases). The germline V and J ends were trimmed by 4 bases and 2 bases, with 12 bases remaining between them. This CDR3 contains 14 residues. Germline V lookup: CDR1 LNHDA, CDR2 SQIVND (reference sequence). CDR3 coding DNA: TGTGCCAGTAGTACCGGCAGGGAGGCCTACGAGCAGTACTTC. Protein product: CASSTGREAYEQYF.

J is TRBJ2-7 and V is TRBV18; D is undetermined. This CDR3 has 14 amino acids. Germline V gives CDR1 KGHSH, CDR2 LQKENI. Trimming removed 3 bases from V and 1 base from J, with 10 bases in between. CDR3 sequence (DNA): TGTGCCAGCTCACCGGGCTCCACATCCTACGAGCAGTACTTC. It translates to CASSPGSTSYEQYF.

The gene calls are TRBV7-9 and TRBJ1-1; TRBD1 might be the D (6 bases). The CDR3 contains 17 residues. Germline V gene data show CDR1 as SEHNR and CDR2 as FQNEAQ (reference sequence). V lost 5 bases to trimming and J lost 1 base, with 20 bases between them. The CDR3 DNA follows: TGTGCCAGCAGCCCGAAGTACTGGACAGTGAAGAACACTGAAGCTTTCTTT. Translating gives CASSPKYWTVKNTEAFF.

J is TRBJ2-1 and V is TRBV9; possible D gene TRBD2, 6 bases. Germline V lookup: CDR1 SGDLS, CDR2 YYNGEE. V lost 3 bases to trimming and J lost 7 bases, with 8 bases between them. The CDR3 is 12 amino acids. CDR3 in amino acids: CASSATSNEQFF. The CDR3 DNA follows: TGTGCCAGCAGCGCGACTAGTAATGAGCAGTTCTTC.

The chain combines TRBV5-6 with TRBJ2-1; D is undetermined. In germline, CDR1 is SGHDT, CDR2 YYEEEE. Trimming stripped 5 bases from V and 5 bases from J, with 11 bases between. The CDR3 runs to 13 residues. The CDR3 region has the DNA TGTGCCAGCAGTTGGAGAGTAAACAATGAGCAGTTCTTC. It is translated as CASSWRVNNEQFF. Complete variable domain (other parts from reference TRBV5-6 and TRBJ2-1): DAGVTQSPTHLIKTRGQQVTLRCSPKSGHDTVSWYQQALGQGPQFIFQYYEEEERQRGNFPDRFSGHQFPNYSSELNVNALLLGDSALYLCASSWRVNNEQFFGPGTRLTVL.

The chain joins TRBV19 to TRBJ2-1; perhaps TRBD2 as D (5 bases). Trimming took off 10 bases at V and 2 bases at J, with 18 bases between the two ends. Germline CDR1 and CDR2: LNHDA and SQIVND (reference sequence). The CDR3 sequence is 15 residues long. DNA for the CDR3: TGTGCCACCTCCCTTCCGGGGTCAGCCTACAATGAGCAGTTCTTC. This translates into CATSLPGSAYNEQFF.

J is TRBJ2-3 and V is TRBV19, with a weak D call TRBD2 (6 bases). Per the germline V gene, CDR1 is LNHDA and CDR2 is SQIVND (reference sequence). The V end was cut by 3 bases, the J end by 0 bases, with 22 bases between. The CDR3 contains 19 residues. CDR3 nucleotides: TGTGCCAGTAGTATTTCAGCGCCCGGACGGACTACTAGCACAGATACGCAGTATTTT. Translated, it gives CASSISAPGRTTSTDTQYF.

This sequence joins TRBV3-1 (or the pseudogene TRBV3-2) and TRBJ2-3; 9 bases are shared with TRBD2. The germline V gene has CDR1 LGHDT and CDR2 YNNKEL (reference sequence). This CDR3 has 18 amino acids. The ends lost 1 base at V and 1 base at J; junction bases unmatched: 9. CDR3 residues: CASSQVSILAGRTDTQYF. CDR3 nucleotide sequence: TGTGCCAGCAGCCAAGTCAGTATCCTAGCGGGGCGCACAGATACGCAGTATTTT.

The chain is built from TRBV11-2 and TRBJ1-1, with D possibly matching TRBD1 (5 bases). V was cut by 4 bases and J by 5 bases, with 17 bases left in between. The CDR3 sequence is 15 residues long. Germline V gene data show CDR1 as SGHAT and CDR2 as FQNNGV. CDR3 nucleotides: TGTGCCAGCAGCTCCCTTAAGGGGAAAGGGACTGAAGCTTTCTTT. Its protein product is CASSSLKGKGTEAFF.

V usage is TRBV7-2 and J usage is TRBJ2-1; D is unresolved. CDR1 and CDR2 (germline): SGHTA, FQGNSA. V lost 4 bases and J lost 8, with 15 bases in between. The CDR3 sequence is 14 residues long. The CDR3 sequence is CASSSGLARHEQFF. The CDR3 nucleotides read TGTGCCAGCAGCTCCGGGTTAGCCCGGCATGAGCAGTTCTTC.